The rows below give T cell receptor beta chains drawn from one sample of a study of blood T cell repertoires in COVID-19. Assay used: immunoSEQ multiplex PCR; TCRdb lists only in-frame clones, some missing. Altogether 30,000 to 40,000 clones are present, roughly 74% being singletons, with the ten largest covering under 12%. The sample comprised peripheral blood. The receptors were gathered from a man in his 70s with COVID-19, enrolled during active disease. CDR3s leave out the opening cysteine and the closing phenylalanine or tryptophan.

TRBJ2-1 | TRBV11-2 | ASSLRQGSYEQF
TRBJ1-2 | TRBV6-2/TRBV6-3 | ASSHSAGYT
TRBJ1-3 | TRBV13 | ASSSGTLSSGNTIY
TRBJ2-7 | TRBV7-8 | ASSLVAGGGYEQY
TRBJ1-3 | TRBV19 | ASSRQGWAGNTIY
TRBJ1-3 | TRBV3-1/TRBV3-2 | ASSPPRPDSYSGNTIY
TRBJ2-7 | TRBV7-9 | ASSSGLPPLEQY
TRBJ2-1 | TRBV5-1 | ASSLASIGLAGGLGNEQF
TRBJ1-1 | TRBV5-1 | ASSLGTGFKLHTEAF
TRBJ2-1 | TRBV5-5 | ASSLGLAGGYNEQF
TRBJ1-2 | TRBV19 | ASSIGSTNYGYT
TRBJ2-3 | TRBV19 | ASSIPQGRNSDTQY
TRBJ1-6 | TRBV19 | ASSIYEGLGGNSPLH
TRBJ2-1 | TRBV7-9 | ASSYLGGGAYEQF
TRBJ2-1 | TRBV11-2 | ASSEGLAGYNEQF
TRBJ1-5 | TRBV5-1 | ASSLDRVAGQPQH
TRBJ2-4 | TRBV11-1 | ASSRGAVGVPY
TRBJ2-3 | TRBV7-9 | ATNVETSTDTQY
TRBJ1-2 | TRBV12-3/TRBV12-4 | ASSHQLNYGYT
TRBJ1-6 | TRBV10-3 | AISRPGQGGSPLH
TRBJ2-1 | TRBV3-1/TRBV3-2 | ASSQTTGGYNEQF
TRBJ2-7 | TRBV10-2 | ASRRQGVSYEQY
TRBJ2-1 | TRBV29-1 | SVRALAGVAYNEQF
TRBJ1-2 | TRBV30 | AWSKLGQGYT
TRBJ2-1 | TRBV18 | ASSPPTGGSGDEQF
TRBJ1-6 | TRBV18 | ASSRPGEGTSPLH
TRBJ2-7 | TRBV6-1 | ASSDSTDEQY
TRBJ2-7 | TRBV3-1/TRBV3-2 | ASSQDGMAEQY
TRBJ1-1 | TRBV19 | ASSTGTGHTEAF
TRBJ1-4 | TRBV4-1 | ASSQKRGLGRATNEKLF
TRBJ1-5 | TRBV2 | ASMSLRRGVNQPQH
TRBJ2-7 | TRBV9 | ASSVAGLAGGEQY
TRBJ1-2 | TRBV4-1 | ASSQGQGARGYT
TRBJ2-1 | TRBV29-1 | SVEPGQYDNEQF
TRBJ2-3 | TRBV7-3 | ASSLTTRGGDTDTQY
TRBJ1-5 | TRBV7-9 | ASSIEQESQPQH